This paragraph reports one TCR beta chain. This sample stems from a study of blood T cell repertoires in COVID-19. Across the whole study: Sites in the United States, Italy and Spain provided acute and convalescent COVID-19 samples. From T cells, B-cell-depleted T cells, or PBMCs came the material, which was cDNA or gDNA.

Clones were sequenced by immunoSEQ multiplex PCR, and TCRdb holds only the in-frame ones, with some missing. This sample yields roughly 330,000 clones, of which about 87% are seen a single time; around 9.9% belongs to the top ten. Recruited during active infection, patients (from Seattle) were subsequently followed longitudinally. This TCR was sampled from a man aged 25 to 40 with COVID-19, enrolled during active disease. The material sequenced was peripheral blood.

CDR3 sequence: CASSFLKGGDTGELFF. CDR3 DNA sequence: TGTGCCAGCAGCTTTTTGAAGGGAGGGGACACCGGGGAGCTGTTTTTT. The chain links TRBV7-9 to TRBJ2-2; TRBD2 matches 7 bases. This CDR3 is 16 amino acids long. The germline V gene has CDR1 SEHNR and CDR2 FQNEAQ (reference sequence). The V gene end was trimmed by 3 bases and the J gene end by 3 bases; junction bases not matched to a gene: 7.